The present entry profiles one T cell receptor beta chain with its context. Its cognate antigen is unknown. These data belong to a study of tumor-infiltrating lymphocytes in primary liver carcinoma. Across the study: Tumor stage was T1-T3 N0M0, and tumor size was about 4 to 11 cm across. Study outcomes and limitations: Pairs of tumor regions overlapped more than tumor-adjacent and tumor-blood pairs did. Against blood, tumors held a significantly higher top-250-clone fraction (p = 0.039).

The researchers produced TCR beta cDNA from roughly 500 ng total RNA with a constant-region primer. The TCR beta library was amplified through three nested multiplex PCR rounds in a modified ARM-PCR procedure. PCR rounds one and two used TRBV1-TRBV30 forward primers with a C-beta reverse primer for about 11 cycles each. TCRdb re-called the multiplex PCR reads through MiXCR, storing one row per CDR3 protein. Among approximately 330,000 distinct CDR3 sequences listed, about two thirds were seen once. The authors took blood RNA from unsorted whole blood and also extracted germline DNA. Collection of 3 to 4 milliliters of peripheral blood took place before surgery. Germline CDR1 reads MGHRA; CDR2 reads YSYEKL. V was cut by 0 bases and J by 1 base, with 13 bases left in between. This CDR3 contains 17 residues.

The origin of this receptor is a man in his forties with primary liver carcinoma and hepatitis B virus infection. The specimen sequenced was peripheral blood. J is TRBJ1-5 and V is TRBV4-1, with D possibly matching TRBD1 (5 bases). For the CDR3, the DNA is TGCGCCAGCAGCCAAGAATGGGGACCGGGAAGCAATCAGCCCCAGCATTTT. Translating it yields CASSQEWGPGSNQPQHF.